One and the same sample provided the 12 T cell receptor beta chains below, sequenced in a study of T cell repertoires in cytomegalovirus infection. TCRdb called the reads again in MiXCR, with one record for every CDR3 protein. In the table there are fewer than 300,000 distinct CDR3 sequences, about a quarter of which are singletons. The specimen was PBMCs. The receptors were gathered from a human donor in good health (CMV status not recorded). Some clones in this sample may be carry-over from other donors' samples.

The chain has TRBV25-1 and TRBJ2-5; no reliable D call. V gave up 5 bases and J gave up 5 bases, with 15 bases separating them. This CDR3 region has 14 residues. The germline gives CDR1 MGHDK, CDR2 SYGVNS. The CDR3 loop is CASSPWEGMETQYF. The CDR3 nucleotides are TGTGCCAGCAGTCCCTGGGAAGGGATGGAGACCCAGTACTTC.

This clonotype came up many times. The CDR3 loop reads CASSNRGWDYEQYF. CDR3 bases: TGTGCCAGCAGTAACAGGGGTTGGGACTACGAGCAGTACTTC. The chain is built from TRBV6-1 and TRBJ2-7; the match to TRBD1 covers 7 bases. Trimming removed 5 bases from V and 3 bases from J; junction bases left unmatched: 7. Germline CDR1 MNHNS, CDR2 SASEGT. The CDR3 contains 14 residues.

This chain uses TRBV27 with TRBJ1-4; 12 bases map to TRBD1. Trimming took 7 bases from V and 7 from J; bases not matched to a gene: 10. The CDR3 totals 16 residues. CDR1 MNHEY and CDR2 SMNVEV come from the germline V gene (reference sequence). In DNA form, the CDR3 reads TGTGCCAGCACATCCGGGACAGGGGGCGTGAGTGAAAAACTGTTTTTT. Translated: CASTSGTGGVSEKLFF.

This chain joins TRBV15 and TRBJ2-7, with 12 bases that match TRBD1. J gave up 5 bases and V 3 bases, and 5 bases lay outside the gene matches. The CDR3 sequence is 15 residues long. Germline CDR1 and CDR2: LNHNV and YYDKDF (reference sequence). The CDR3: CATSSAGTGGHEQYF. CDR3 nucleotides: TGTGCCACCAGCAGTGCCGGGACAGGGGGCCACGAGCAGTACTTC.

J is TRBJ2-5 and V is TRBV6-5, with 9 bases fitting TRBD2. CDR1 is MNHEY, CDR2 SVGAGI, per germline. V was clipped by 6 bases and J by 5 bases; unmatched bases: 13. CDR3 size: 16 residues. CDR3: CASSPGLAGVWETQYF. The CDR3 bases are TGTGCCAGCAGCCCTGGTTTAGCGGGAGTTTGGGAGACCCAGTACTTC.

At least ten counts were recorded for this clonotype. The CDR3 loop reads CASSPLMGGVKETQYF. Here the CDR3 DNA reads TGTGCCAGCAGCCCACTTATGGGCGGAGTTAAAGAGACCCAGTACTTC. The rearrangement uses TRBV5-4 and TRBJ2-5; D remains unclear. The CDR3 covers 16 residues. Trimming took 4 bases from V and 3 from J, leaving 19 bases between them. CDR1 and CDR2 from the germline V gene are SGHNT and YYREEE (reference sequence).

This clonotype was found a few times. V and J are TRBV29-1 and TRBJ2-3, with 7 bases matching TRBD1. Germline V gene sequence: CDR1 SQVTM, CDR2 ANQGSEA. V was clipped by 1 base and J by 7 bases; unmatched bases: 17. The CDR3 spans 17 residues. The CDR3 bases are TGCAGCGTTGAAGCCACGACAGGGTCCCTTCGTGGAAATACGCAGTATTTT. As protein: CSVEATTGSLRGNTQYF.

Ten or more counts support this clonotype. V and J are TRBV7-8 and TRBJ2-2; 15 nucleotides match TRBD2. V was clipped by 7 bases and J by 0 bases; unmatched bases: 6. There are 18 residues in the CDR3. Germline V gene sequence: CDR1 SGHVS, CDR2 FQNEAQ. This CDR3 is CASTLGLAGGANTGELFF. The CDR3 nucleotides are TGTGCCAGCACCTTGGGACTAGCGGGAGGCGCGAACACCGGGGAGCTGTTTTTT.

This clonotype was observed at least ten times. The chain is built from TRBV7-8 and TRBJ2-1; 9 bases are a match to TRBD1. The junction had 3 bases not matched to a gene; V was cut back by 3 bases and J by 0 bases. The CDR3 sequence is 16 residues long. Germline CDR1 SGHVS, CDR2 FQNEAQ. The CDR3 DNA reads as TGTGCCAGCAGCTTGGACAGGGGATTCTCCTACAATGAGCAGTTCTTC. Protein sequence: CASSLDRGFSYNEQFF.

This clonotype was seen a few times. V gene TRBV14 combines with J gene TRBJ2-5; D is perhaps TRBD1 (5 bases). Trimming shortened V by 0 bases and J by 3 bases, and 11 bases separated the two germline ends. Germline V gives CDR1 SGHDN, CDR2 FVKESK. There are 15 residues in the CDR3. The CDR3 sequence: CASSQDWSDKETQYF. The CDR3 DNA is TGTGCCAGCAGCCAAGATTGGTCGGACAAAGAGACCCAGTACTTC.

This clonotype was found a few times. V is TRBV29-1 and J is TRBJ1-2, with no clear D. The ends were cut back, 7 bases at V and 8 bases at J, with 17 bases in the middle. Germline V gene data show CDR1 as SQVTM and CDR2 as ANQGSEA. This CDR3 has 12 residues. The CDR3 DNA reads TGCAGCGCCGGACGGGAGCGAGAAGGCTACACCTTC. It is translated as CSAGREREGYTF.

This sequence joins TRBV2 and TRBJ1-1, with D perhaps matching TRBD1 (5 bases). The V gene's germline CDR1 is SNHLY and CDR2 FYNNEI. V shed 2 bases and J shed 1 base, with 20 bases lying between them. This CDR3 comprises 18 residues. The CDR3 bases are TGTGCCAGCAGTGAATGGGGGGAAGGCTTGGCCCGGAACACTGAAGCTTTCTTT. Translating it yields CASSEWGEGLARNTEAFF.